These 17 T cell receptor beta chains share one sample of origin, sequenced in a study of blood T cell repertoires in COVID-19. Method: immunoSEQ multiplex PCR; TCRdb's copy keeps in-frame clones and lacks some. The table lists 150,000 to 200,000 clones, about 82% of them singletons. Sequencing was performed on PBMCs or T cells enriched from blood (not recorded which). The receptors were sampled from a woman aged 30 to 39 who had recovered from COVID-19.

CDR3 residues: CASKVAATNEKLFF. The CDR3 DNA follows: TGTGCCAGCAAAGTCGCAGCAACTAATGAAAAACTGTTTTTT. The chain employs TRBV28 and TRBJ1-4, with no clear D. From germline, CDR1 is MDHEN and CDR2 SYDVKM. V lost 7 bases, J lost 0 bases, and 9 bases lay in between. The CDR3 has 14 residues.

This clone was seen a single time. DNA for the CDR3: TGTGCCAGCCAGGGGACTAGCGGGGACAAGTACTTC. It codes for CASQGTSGDKYF. J is TRBJ2-7 and V is TRBV5-4; TRBD2 matches 13 bases. V trimming: 7 bases; J trimming: 11 bases; junction bases outside the gene matches: 6. Germline CDR1 SGHNT, CDR2 YYREEE (reference sequence). The CDR3 spans 12 residues.

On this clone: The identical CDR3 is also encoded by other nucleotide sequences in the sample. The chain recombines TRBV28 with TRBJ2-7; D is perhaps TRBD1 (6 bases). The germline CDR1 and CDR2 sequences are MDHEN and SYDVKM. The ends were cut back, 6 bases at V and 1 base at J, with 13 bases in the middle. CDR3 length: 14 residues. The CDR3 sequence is CASSSPGQSYEQYF. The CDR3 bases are TGTGCCAGCAGCAGTCCTGGACAGTCCTACGAGCAGTACTTC.

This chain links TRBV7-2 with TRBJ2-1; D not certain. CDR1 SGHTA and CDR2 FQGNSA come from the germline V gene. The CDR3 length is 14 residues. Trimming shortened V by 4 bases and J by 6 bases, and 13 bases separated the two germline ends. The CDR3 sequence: CASSSWRPGNEQFF. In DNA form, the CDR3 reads TGTGCCAGCAGCTCCTGGCGGCCCGGCAATGAGCAGTTCTTC.

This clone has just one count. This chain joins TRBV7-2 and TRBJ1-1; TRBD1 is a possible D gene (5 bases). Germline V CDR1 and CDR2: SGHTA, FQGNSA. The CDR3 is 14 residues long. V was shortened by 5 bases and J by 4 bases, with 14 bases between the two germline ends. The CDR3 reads CASSLSRVGTEAFF. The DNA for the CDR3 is TGTGCCAGCAGCCTAAGCAGGGTAGGCACTGAAGCTTTCTTT.

CDR3 residues: CASSLWQGNSPLHF. The DNA for the CDR3 is TGTGCCAGCAGCTTGTGGCAGGGGAATTCACCCCTCCACTTT. The gene calls are TRBV5-8 and TRBJ1-6, with D possibly matching TRBD1 (6 bases). The V gene's germline CDR1 is SGHTS and CDR2 YDEGEE. The CDR3 is 14 residues long. With 1 base removed from V and 7 bases from J, the gap between germline ends came to 9 bases.

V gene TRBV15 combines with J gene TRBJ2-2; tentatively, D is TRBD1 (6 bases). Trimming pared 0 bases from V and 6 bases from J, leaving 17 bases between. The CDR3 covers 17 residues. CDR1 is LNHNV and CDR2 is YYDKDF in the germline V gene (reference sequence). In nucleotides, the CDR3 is TGTGCCACCAGCAGAGATTTAAGGACAGTAGGGGCCGGGGAGCTGTTTTTT. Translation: CATSRDLRTVGAGELFF.

The CDR3 region has the DNA TGTGCCAGCAGTTTAAGGGGACTAGCGGAGCCCTCCAAAAACATTCAGTACTTC. It codes for CASSLRGLAEPSKNIQYF. The gene calls are TRBV28 and TRBJ2-4; 11 bases match TRBD2. This CDR3 region has 18 residues. Germline CDR1 and CDR2: MDHEN and SYDVKM. V shed 2 bases, J shed 2 bases, and the junction held 8 bases outside the gene matches.

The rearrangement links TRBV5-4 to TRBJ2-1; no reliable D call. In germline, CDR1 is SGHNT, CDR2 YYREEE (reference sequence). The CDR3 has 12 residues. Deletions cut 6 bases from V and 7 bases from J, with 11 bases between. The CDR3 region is CASNTEPNEQFF. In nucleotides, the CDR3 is TGTGCCAGCAATACGGAGCCAAATGAGCAGTTCTTC.

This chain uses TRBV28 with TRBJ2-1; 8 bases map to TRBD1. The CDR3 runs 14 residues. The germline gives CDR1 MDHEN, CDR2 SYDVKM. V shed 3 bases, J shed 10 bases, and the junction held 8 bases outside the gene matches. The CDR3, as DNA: TGTGCCAGCAGTTTGGGGACAGGCCGTGACGAGCAGTTCTTC. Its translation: CASSLGTGRDEQFF.

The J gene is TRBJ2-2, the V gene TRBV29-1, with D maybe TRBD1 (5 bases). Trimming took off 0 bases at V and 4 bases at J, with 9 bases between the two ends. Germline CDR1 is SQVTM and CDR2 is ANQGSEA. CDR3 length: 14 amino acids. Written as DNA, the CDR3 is TGCAGCGTTGAAGATGGGGCTGGCACCGGGGAGCTGTTTTTT. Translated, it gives CSVEDGAGTGELFF.

CDR3 coding DNA: TGTGCCAGCAGCCGAGGGACAGGTCCCTACGAGCAGTACTTC. Translation gives CASSRGTGPYEQYF. The chain carries TRBV14 and TRBJ2-7; 8 bases are a match to TRBD1. The CDR3 has 14 residues. Germline CDR1 is SGHDN and CDR2 is FVKESK. V lost 4 bases to trimming and J lost 2 bases; unmatched junction nucleotides: 4.

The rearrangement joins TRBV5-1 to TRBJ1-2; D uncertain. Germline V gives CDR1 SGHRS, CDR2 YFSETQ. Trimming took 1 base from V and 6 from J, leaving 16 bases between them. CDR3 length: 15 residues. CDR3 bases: TGCGCCAGCAGCTTGACCGATTTTTCCGCAGATGGCTACACCTTC. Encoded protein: CASSLTDFSADGYTF.

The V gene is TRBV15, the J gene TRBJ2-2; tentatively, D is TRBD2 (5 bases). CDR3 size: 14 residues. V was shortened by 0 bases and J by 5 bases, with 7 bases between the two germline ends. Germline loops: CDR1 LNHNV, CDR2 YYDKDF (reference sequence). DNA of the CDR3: TGTGCCACCAGCAGAGATCCGGGGACCGGGGAGCTGTTTTTT. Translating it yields CATSRDPGTGELFF. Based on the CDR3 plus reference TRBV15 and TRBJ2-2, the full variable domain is DAMVIQNPRYQVTQFGKPVTLSCSQTLNHNVMYWYQQKSSQAPKLLFHYYDKDFNNEADTPDNFQSRRPNTSFCFLDIRSPGLGDTAMYLCATSRDPGTGELFFGEGSRLTVL.

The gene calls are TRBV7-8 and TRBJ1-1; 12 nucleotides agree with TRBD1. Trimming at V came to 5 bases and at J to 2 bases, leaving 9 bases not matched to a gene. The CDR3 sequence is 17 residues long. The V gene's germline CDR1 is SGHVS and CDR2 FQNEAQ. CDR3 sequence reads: CASSGWGQGAGNTEAFF. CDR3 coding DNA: TGTGCCAGCAGCGGCTGGGGACAGGGGGCAGGAAACACTGAAGCTTTCTTT.

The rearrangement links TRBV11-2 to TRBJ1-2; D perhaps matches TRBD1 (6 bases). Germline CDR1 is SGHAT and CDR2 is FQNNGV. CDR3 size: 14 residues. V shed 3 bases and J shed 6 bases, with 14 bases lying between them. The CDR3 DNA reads TGTGCCAGCAGCTTGCCCGAAGGGGGAGATGGCTACACCTTC. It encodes CASSLPEGGDGYTF.

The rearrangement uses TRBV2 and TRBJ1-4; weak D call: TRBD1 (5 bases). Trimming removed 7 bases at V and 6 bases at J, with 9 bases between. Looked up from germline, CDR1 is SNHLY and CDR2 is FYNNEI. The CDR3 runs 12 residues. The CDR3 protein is CASTGGDEKLFF. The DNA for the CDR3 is TGTGCCAGCACGGGGGGAGATGAAAAACTGTTTTTT.